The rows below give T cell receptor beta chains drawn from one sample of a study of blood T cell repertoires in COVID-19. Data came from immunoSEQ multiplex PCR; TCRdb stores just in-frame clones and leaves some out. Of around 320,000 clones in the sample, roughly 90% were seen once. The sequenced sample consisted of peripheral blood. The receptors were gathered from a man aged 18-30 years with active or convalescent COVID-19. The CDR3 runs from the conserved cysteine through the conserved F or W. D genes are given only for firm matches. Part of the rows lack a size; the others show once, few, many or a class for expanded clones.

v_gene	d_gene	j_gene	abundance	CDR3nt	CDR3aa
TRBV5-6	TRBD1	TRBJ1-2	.	TGTGCCAGCAGCCTGGGACAGTTTAACTATGGCTACACCTTC	CASSLGQFNYGYTF
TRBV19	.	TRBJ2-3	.	TGTGCCAGTAGTATAGGGGGGGTGGCCTTTTACAGCACAGATACGCAGTATTTT	CASSIGGVAFYSTDTQYF
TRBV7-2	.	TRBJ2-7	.	TGTGCCAGCAGCTTCTTTCAGGGTCCCTACGAGCAGTACTTC	CASSFFQGPYEQYF
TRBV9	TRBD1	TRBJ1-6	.	TGTGCCAGCAGCGTCACAGGGGATAATTCACCCCTCCACTTT	CASSVTGDNSPLHF
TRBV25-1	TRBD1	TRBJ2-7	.	TGTGCCAGCGCCGGGACAGGGATCTACGAGCAGTACTTC	CASAGTGIYEQYF
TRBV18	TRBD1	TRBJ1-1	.	TGTGCCAGCTCACCACATACAGGGGCGAACACTGAAGCTTTCTTT	CASSPHTGANTEAFF
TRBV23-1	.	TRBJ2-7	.	TGCGCCCCCTTAGGGGGTAGCTCCTACGAGCAGTACTTC	CAPLGGSSYEQYF
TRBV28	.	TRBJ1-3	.	TGTGCCAGCATGCAGTACAACTCTGGAAACACCATATATTTT	CASMQYNSGNTIYF
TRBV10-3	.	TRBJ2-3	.	TGTGCCATCAGTGTTAAGCTTAGCACAGATACGCAGTATTTT	CAISVKLSTDTQYF
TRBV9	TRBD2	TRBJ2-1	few	TGTGCCAGCAGCTCCCGGGTGGGGACTAGCCCCTACAATGAGCAGTTCTTC	CASSSRVGTSPYNEQFF
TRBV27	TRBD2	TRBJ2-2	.	TGTGCCAGCAGTTTACTAGCGGCGAACACCGGGGAGCTGTTTTTT	CASSLLAANTGELFF
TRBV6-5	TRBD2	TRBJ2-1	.	TGTGCCAGCAGGCGCGAGCGGGACTTATTCGATGAGCAGTTCTTC	CASRRERDLFDEQFF
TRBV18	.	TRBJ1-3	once	TGTGCCAGCTCACCACCCGGAGGCTCTGGAAACACCATATATTTT	CASSPPGGSGNTIYF
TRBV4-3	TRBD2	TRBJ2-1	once	TGCGCCAGCAGCCAGGACGGGAGGGCCTACAATGAGCAGTTCTTC	CASSQDGRAYNEQFF
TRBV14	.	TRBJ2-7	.	TGTGCCAGCAGCCCTACAGGGACCTACGAGCAGTACTTC	CASSPTGTYEQYF
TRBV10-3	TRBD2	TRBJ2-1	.	TGTGCCATCAGTGAGCCGGGACTAGGAACCTACAATGAGCAGTTCTTC	CAISEPGLGTYNEQFF
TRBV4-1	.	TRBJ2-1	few	TGCGCCAGCAGCCCCCACCCGGGAAGTGAGCAGTTCTTC	CASSPHPGSEQFF
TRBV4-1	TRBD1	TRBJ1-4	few	TGCGCCAGTGCGACAGGGGCGGCAACTAATGAAAAACTGTTTTTT	CASATGAATNEKLFF
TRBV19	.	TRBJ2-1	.	TGTGCCAGTAGCAACCTGCGACAGGCCTACAATGAGCAGTTCTTC	CASSNLRQAYNEQFF
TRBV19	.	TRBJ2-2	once	TGTGCCAGTAGTCGCGGTGGTAGCGGAACCACCGGGGAGCTGTTTTTT	CASSRGGSGTTGELFF